A selection of T cell receptor beta chains follows, all from one sample in a study of brain T cells in children with intractable seizures. The repertoire was sequenced with immunoSEQ multiplex PCR; TCRdb's copy has only in-frame clones and lacks some. The table shows 340,000 or so clones, with over 90% occurring only once. The material sequenced was peripheral blood, taken 5 to 6 months after surgery. These receptor sequences come from a boy younger than two with tuberous sclerosis and intractable seizures. Each CDR3 is given with its conserved first and last residue. A D gene is named only where the DNA matches it firmly. Clone size is given for some rows only: seen once, a few or many times, or a class if the clone is expanded.

>TRBV5-4|TRBJ2-5|TRBD1|NA
CASVGWGQGGETQYF
TGTGCCAGCGTTGGGTGGGGACAGGGTGGAGAGACCCAGTACTTC
>TRBV5-1|TRBJ2-5|NA|NA
CASSLAGLGGLETQYF
TGCGCCAGCAGCTTGGCTGGCCTAGGAGGTCTAGAGACCCAGTACTTC
>TRBV6-6|TRBJ1-2|NA|NA
CASSYLRTGERGYTF
TGTGCCAGCAGTTACCTGAGGACGGGGGAGCGTGGCTACACCTTC
>TRBV20-1|TRBJ2-1|NA|NA
CSARDGNEQFF
TGCAGTGCTAGAGACGGAAATGAGCAGTTCTTC
>TRBV6-6|TRBJ2-7|TRBD2|NA
CASSYIGTSGNYEQYF
TGTGCCAGCAGTTACATCGGGACTAGCGGCAACTACGAGCAGTACTTC
>TRBV14|TRBJ2-2|NA|NA
CASSQGEYGELFF
TGTGCCAGCAGCCAAGGGGAGTACGGGGAGCTGTTTTTT
>TRBV5-4|TRBJ1-6|NA|NA
CASSPGGSGLSPLHF
TGTGCCAGCAGCCCCGGAGGGAGTGGTCTTTCACCCCTCCACTTT
>TRBV20-1|TRBJ1-1|NA|NA
CSASGTRNTEAFF
TGCAGTGCTAGTGGCACTCGGAACACTGAAGCTTTCTTT
>TRBV7-9|TRBJ2-1|TRBD2|once
CASSLVGGAHNEQFF
TGTGCCAGCAGCTTAGTGGGAGGGGCACACAATGAGCAGTTCTTC
>TRBV23-1|TRBJ2-3|TRBD2|NA
CASSPRNGLDNTDTQYF
TGCGCCAGCAGTCCCCGGAACGGACTAGACAACACAGATACGCAGTATTTT
>TRBV5-5|TRBJ2-3|NA|NA
CASRSDSTDTQYF
TGTGCCAGCAGATCCGATAGCACAGATACGCAGTATTTT
>TRBV30|TRBJ2-1|TRBD2|NA
CAWNSGTSGRQFF
TGTGCCTGGAATTCCGGGACTAGCGGGAGGCAGTTCTTC
>TRBV12-3/TRBV12-4|TRBJ2-5|NA|once
CASSSREETQYF
TGTGCCAGCAGTTCTCGGGAAGAGACCCAGTACTTC
>TRBV10-2|TRBJ2-1|NA|NA
CASTSLDRRDEQFF
TGCGCCAGCACGTCCCTCGACAGGAGAGATGAGCAGTTCTTC
>TRBV6-1|TRBJ1-5|NA|NA
CASSEIRDSRQPQHF
TGTGCCAGCAGTGAAATAAGGGACTCGCGGCAGCCCCAGCATTTT
>TRBV2|TRBJ2-3|NA|NA
CASSGLADTQYF
TGTGCCAGCAGTGGTTTGGCAGATACGCAGTATTTT
>TRBV28|TRBJ2-5|NA|NA
CASSFVGGQETQYF
TGTGCCAGCAGTTTCGTTGGGGGCCAAGAGACCCAGTACTTC
>TRBV30|TRBJ1-1|NA|NA
CAWSFEGNQAFF
TGTGCCTGGAGTTTCGAGGGGAATCAAGCTTTCTTT